What follows are 8 T cell receptor beta chains derived from one specimen sequenced in a study of post-analysis software for immune sequencing data (dated by TCRdb to between 2014 and 2017). Library method: PCR. Instrument used: Illumina HiSeq 2500. Unique molecular identifiers were incorporated into TCR beta cDNA libraries to reduce PCR and sequencing biases. The public reads were reanalyzed by TCRdb: fastp trimming at Q25, MiXCR alignment, in-frame beta chains only. Each CDR3 protein appears once, grouped with its most common genes and DNA. Present in this sample are about 560,000 distinct CDR3 sequences, roughly 45% of which were seen just once. 1.5% to 2% of the sample belongs to the ten largest clones. Points the paper makes about the study in general: Significantly higher frequencies in patients than in controls were found for several TRBV segments, including TRBV5-6, TRBV5-1 and TRBV20-1.

The antigens these receptors bind are not known. What was sequenced was blood. These receptors all stem from a girl aged 10-17 years with multiple sclerosis.

This clonotype was observed a handful of times. The V gene is TRBV15, the J gene TRBJ2-5; D gene unclear. Looked up from germline, CDR1 is LNHNV and CDR2 is YYDKDF (reference sequence). With 0 bases removed from V and 5 bases from J, the gap between germline ends came to 19 bases. The CDR3 length is 17 residues. The CDR3 is CATSRDWAEVPLETQYF. CDR3 coding DNA: TGTGCCACCAGCAGAGATTGGGCAGAGGTCCCCTTGGAGACCCAGTACTTC.

The rearrangement joins TRBV6-5 to TRBJ2-1; TRBD2 aligns across 15 bases. After removal of 4 bases from V and 8 bases from J, the junction contained 12 bases not matched to a gene. This CDR3 comprises 18 residues. The germline V gene encodes CDR1 MNHEY and CDR2 SVGAGI. In DNA form, the CDR3 reads TGTGCCAGCAGTTCCTTGATACCGGGACTAGCGGGGGGATATGAGCAGTTCTTC. Encoded protein: CASSSLIPGLAGGYEQFF.

The CDR3 DNA reads TGCGCCAGCAGCTTAAGGGCCCAGAACTATGGCTACACCTTC. Translation gives CASSLRAQNYGYTF. The chain has TRBV5-1 and TRBJ1-2; D ambiguous. CDR1 and CDR2 (germline): SGHRS, YFSETQ. The CDR3 spans 14 residues. Trimming pared 2 bases from V and 2 bases from J, leaving 10 bases between. The entire variable domain, with the rest obtained from reference TRBV5-1 and TRBJ1-2, is as follows: KAGVTQTPRYLIKTRGQQVTLSCSPISGHRSVSWYQQTPGQGLQFLFEYFSETQRNKGNFPGRFSGRQFSNSRSEMNVSTLELGDSALYLCASSLRAQNYGYTFGSGTRLTVV.

This clonotype was seen more than once but under ten times. The genes are TRBV4-1 and TRBJ2-5, with D possibly TRBD1 on 6 matching bases. From germline, CDR1 is MGHRA and CDR2 YSYEKL. Trimming shortened V by 3 bases and J by 5 bases, and 16 bases separated the two germline ends. The CDR3 length is 15 residues. In DNA, the CDR3 is TGCGCCAGCAGCCAGAAAAACAGGGTCGAGGAGACCCAGTACTTC. Translated, it gives CASSQKNRVEETQYF.

This clonotype turned up a few times. The chain joins TRBV11-2 to TRBJ2-5; 8 nucleotides agree with TRBD1. Near its end, the DNA agrees better with TRBJ2-7, so the J call may be wrong. The CDR3 is 15 residues long. CDR1 and CDR2 (germline): SGHAT, FQNNGV. Here the CDR3 reads CASSLVTGALGEQYF. In DNA form, the CDR3 reads TGTGCCAGCAGCTTAGTGACAGGGGCGCTGGGCGAGCAGTACTTC.

The chain joins TRBV20-1 to TRBJ2-7, with TRBD1 identical over 7 bases. The J call may be mistaken, given a closer DNA end match to TRBJ2-5. The CDR3 loop spans 15 amino acids. Germline V lookup: CDR1 DFQATT, CDR2 SNEGSKA (reference sequence). The DNA for the CDR3 is TGCAGTGCTAGATCCTCTTACAGGGGCGGGGAGACCCAGTACTTC. Its translation is CSARSSYRGGETQYF.

The sample holds many counts of this clonotype. A junction end diverges from the germline sequence, so it may reflect a read error. V gene TRBV12-3 or TRBV12-4 combines with J gene TRBJ2-5; no clear D. The length of the CDR3 is 12 residues. The CDR3 DNA reads TGCGCCAGCAGCTCGTACCAAGAGACCCAGTACTTC. Translation: CASSSYQETQYF.

This clonotype has more than one count but fewer than ten. The genes are TRBV7-9 and TRBJ2-7, with 9 nucleotides matching TRBD1. Germline loops: CDR1 SEHNR, CDR2 FQNEAQ (reference sequence). The CDR3 has 16 residues. With 1 base clipped from V and 3 bases from J, the junction kept 7 bases outside the gene matches. The CDR3 DNA is TGTGCCAGCAGCTTAGGCCTGACAGGGGGTTACTACGAGCAGTACTTC. Translated, it gives CASSLGLTGGYYEQYF.